Presented here are 10 T cell receptor beta chains from one specimen sequenced in a study of T-cell reconstitution after alpha-beta-depleted transplantation in children. Unique molecular identifiers were incorporated during preparation of the TCRbeta library. One entry per CDR3 protein, called by TCRdb with MiXCR from the PCR reads. The table shows 490,000 or so distinct CDR3 sequences, with under 15% occurring only once. Sequencing used PBMCs from the stem cell graft donor, obtained from the stem cell graft. The receptor set was obtained from a human donor who donated a stem cell graft to a child with combined immunodeficiency.

Only a few counts were recorded for this clonotype. The CDR3, as DNA: TGCAGTGCTAGGCCGGGACTAGCGGGAACCTACGAGCAGTACTTC. Protein sequence: CSARPGLAGTYEQYF. The rearrangement links TRBV20-1 to TRBJ2-7, with TRBD2 matching 13 bases. The germline gives CDR1 DFQATT, CDR2 SNEGSKA (reference sequence). The CDR3 extends over 15 amino acids. The ends lost 3 bases at V and 2 bases at J; junction bases unmatched: 4.

Turning to this clonotype: Because the CDR3 is missing its conserved closing phenylalanine or tryptophan, this is likely a read error. The chain joins TRBV7-6 to TRBJ1-4; 7 bases match TRBD1. Germline CDR1 SGHVS, CDR2 FNYEAQ. The CDR3 consists of 19 residues. J was trimmed by 0 bases and V by 3 bases; bases with no gene match: 13. CDR3 residues: CASSFATGIPGATNEKLFV. As DNA, the CDR3 is TGTGCCAGCAGCTTCGCGACAGGGATCCCCGGTGCAACTAATGAAAAACTGTTTGTT.

This clonotype was seen a few times. This chain links TRBV5-6 with TRBJ2-3, with D tentatively TRBD1 (5 bases). This CDR3 comprises 15 residues. The germline gives CDR1 SGHDT, CDR2 YYEEEE. The germline V and J ends were trimmed by 1 base and 0 bases, with 9 bases remaining between them. The CDR3 nucleotides are TGTGCCAGCAGCTTGAACCAGGGAAGCACAGATACGCAGTATTTT. Translating it yields CASSLNQGSTDTQYF.

This clonotype has only a few counts. The chain joins TRBV20-1 to TRBJ2-5; the D gene is possibly TRBD2 (5 bases). Germline CDR1 is DFQATT and CDR2 is SNEGSKA (reference sequence). The CDR3 totals 13 residues. With 3 bases removed from V and 2 bases from J, the gap between germline ends came to 10 bases. In nucleotides, the CDR3 is TGCAGTGCTAGGACGCGGACTCAAGAGACCCAGTACTTC. Its protein product is CSARTRTQETQYF.

The chain recombines TRBV14 with TRBJ2-7, with D perhaps given as TRBD1 or TRBD2 (5 bases each). Per germline, CDR1 SGHDN and CDR2 FVKESK. The CDR3 is 15 amino acids. Trimming took off 1 base at V and 1 base at J, with 11 bases between the two ends. CDR3 region: CASSQVGTESYEQYF. The CDR3 DNA reads TGTGCCAGCAGCCAAGTAGGGACGGAGTCCTACGAGCAGTACTTC. Full variable domain (remainder filled in from reference TRBV14 and TRBJ2-7): EAGVTQFPSHSVIEKGQTVTLRCDPISGHDNLYWYRRVMGKEIKFLLHFVKESKQDESGMPNNRFLAERTGGTYSTLKVQPAELEDSGVYFCASSQVGTESYEQYFGPGTRLTVT.

This clonotype has just a few counts. V is TRBV18 and J is TRBJ2-1; TRBD2 matches 12 bases. The length of the CDR3 is 17 residues. Germline V gene lookup returns CDR1 KGHSH and CDR2 LQKENI. V lost 3 bases, J lost 6 bases, and 9 bases stayed unmatched. The CDR3 loop is CASSPFQTSGSSNEQFF. CDR3 nucleotide sequence: TGTGCCAGCTCACCCTTTCAGACTAGCGGGAGTAGCAATGAGCAGTTCTTC.

In its sample, this clonotype was seen a few times. The chain links TRBV7-9 to TRBJ2-7; 8 positions match TRBD1. Per germline, CDR1 SEHNR and CDR2 FQNEAQ (reference sequence). Trimming cost V 1 base and J 2 bases; bases outside gene matches: 7. The CDR3 spans 16 residues. The CDR3 sequence: CASSLVRPGGPYEQYF. CDR3 DNA sequence: TGTGCCAGCAGCTTAGTACGGCCAGGGGGCCCCTACGAGCAGTACTTC.

The V gene is TRBV29-1, the J gene TRBJ2-7, with D possibly TRBD1 on 6 matching bases. The ends were cut back, 4 bases at V and 5 bases at J, with 18 bases in the middle. In germline, CDR1 is SQVTM, CDR2 ANQGSEA. The CDR3 is 14 amino acids. The CDR3 spells CSVASPDSRDEQYF. The DNA for the CDR3 is TGCAGCGTTGCCTCCCCGGACAGTAGGGACGAGCAGTACTTC.

V gene TRBV4-3 combines with J gene TRBJ2-7, with a weak D call TRBD2 (6 bases). The CDR3 extends over 15 amino acids. Germline CDR1 is LGHNA and CDR2 is YSLEER. The ends were cut back, 0 bases at V and 2 bases at J, with 11 bases in the middle. The CDR3 sequence: CASSQDWRGPYEQYF. DNA of the CDR3: TGCGCCAGCAGCCAAGACTGGAGGGGCCCCTACGAGCAGTACTTC.

The chain links TRBV20-1 to TRBJ2-5, with 12 bases lining up with TRBD2. The length of the CDR3 is 15 residues. The germline V gene has CDR1 DFQATT and CDR2 SNEGSKA (reference sequence). The junction had 8 bases not matched to a gene; V was cut back by 5 bases and J by 4 bases. The CDR3 coding sequence is TGCAGTGCTTTGGGGCTAGCGGGAGGGATAGAGACCCAGTACTTC. It is translated as CSALGLAGGIETQYF.